This entry describes one TCR beta chain. The data are from a study of T cell responses to AZD1222 COVID-19 vaccine. Libraries were prepared by immunoSEQ multiplex PCR; TCRdb keeps only in-frame clonotypes and omits some of them. The sample gives fewer than 120,000 clones, 80% to 95% of which show up once; 2% to 2.5% is in the top ten. Combined were second doses at about 4 or about 12 weeks. This receptor was identified in an adult who received the AZD1222 COVID-19 vaccine. The sequencing used peripheral blood, collected 28 days after the second AZD1222 dose.

The CDR3, as DNA: TGTGCCAGCAGCTGGGACAGGGGGCGCGAATTCCCACTCCACTTT. Its protein is CASSWDRGREFPLHF. The gene calls are TRBV2 and TRBJ1-6, with 12 bases that match TRBD1. CDR3 length: 15 residues. V lost 6 bases to trimming and J lost 16 bases; unmatched junction nucleotides: 13. In germline, CDR1 is SNHLY, CDR2 FYNNEI.